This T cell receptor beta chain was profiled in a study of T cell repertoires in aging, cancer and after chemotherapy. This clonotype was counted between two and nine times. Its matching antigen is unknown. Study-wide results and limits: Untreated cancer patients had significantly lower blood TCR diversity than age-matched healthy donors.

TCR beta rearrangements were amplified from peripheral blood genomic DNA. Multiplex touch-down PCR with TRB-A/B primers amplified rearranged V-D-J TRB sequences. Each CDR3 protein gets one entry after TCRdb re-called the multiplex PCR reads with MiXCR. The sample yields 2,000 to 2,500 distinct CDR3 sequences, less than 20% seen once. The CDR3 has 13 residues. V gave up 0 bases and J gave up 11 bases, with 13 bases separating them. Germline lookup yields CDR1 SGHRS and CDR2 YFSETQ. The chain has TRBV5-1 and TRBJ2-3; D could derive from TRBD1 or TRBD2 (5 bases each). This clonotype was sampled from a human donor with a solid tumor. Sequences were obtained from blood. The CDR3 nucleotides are TGCGCCAGCAGCTTGGACCTCGGGGCCGGGCAGTATTTT. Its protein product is CASSLDLGAGQYF.